This T cell receptor beta chain was identified in a study of cytomegalovirus exposure and HLA in healthy donors listed by TCRdb under 2017. About the full investigation: An earlier analysis of under 600 of the donors reported 250 to 300 Gb of sequence data and 117 million unique TCR beta sequences from 190 million or so T cells. Roughly 300 gigabases of sequencing data and approximately 85 million unique TCR sequences were included in an early release covering under 650 HLA-typed donors. Of the 300 to 450 genotyped donors, roughly 85% fell in the genetic ancestry cluster associated with self-reported Caucasian donors. The study was designed to test whether signatures of past pathogen exposure could be identified by cataloging public T cell receptors. The study used immunosequencing to profile the T cell repertoires of approximately 630 subjects and linked those repertoires to cytomegalovirus serostatus. Along with the approximately 700-subject first cohort, a separate validation cohort of 120 different subjects was used. To predict cytomegalovirus infection status, the study brought together high-throughput TCR immunosequencing, statistical association of individual TCRs with disease status, and machine learning. A later analysis re-examined previously published TCR beta repertoires from about 670 donors and added high-resolution HLA genotyping to investigate patterns of TCR occurrence. The later analysis used no new phenotypic data to find candidate immune exposures, relying instead on TCR beta sequences and their occurrence across donors. An earlier analysis of 587 of the donors used high-throughput TCR beta sequencing to judge whether each TCR beta V gene segment behaved as functional or pseudogenic. Donor age, sex, ethnicity and CMV serostatus were compiled alongside the repertoire data. Genome-wide SNP genotypes for about 60% of the 666 donors were used in a later genetic analysis, which treated that subset as a discovery cohort. Every discovery cohort repertoire had been produced on one sequencing platform. Class I and class II HLA loci were covered by the typing at four-digit resolution. Typing coverage differed by locus: A, B, C, DRB1 and DQB1 were typed in about 629-630 donors, DQA1 in 500 to 550, DPA1 in approximately 610, and DPB1 in 450 to 490. Several DR-DQ haplotypes were handled as single units for association and clustering because linkage in the cohort was strong. On average, roughly 200,000 unique TCR beta nucleotide sequences were sequenced per donor among some 430 genotyped donors of the cohort, with 15% to 20% of those sequences being non-productive.

The library was generated by the immunoSEQ multiplex PCR assay. A mixture of 60 forward primers for TCR Vbeta segments and 13 reverse primers for TCR Jbeta segments was used in the multiplex PCR. The CDR3 region of rearranged TCR beta genes was amplified from genomic DNA by a multiplex PCR assay. Amplified TCR beta libraries were sequenced as 87-base-pair reads on the Illumina HiSeq System. In the paper's pipeline: In a later analysis, some 80 million unique TCR beta chains were counted across the roughly 670 repertoires, and roughly 9.9 million of these chains were shared by at least two donors. Raw reads were error-corrected and collapsed into unique sequences by a nearest-neighbor algorithm in which closely related sequences were merged to remove PCR and sequencing errors. To assign V, D and J gene segments, CDR3 sequences were aligned to IMGT reference sequences. Each retained sequence needed at least a six-nucleotide match to both a V gene segment and a J gene segment. A rearrangement was called productive if the CDR3 had no stop codons and remained in frame with V and J, and every other rearrangement was called non-productive. Following IMGT convention, CDR3 was defined as the stretch from the second conserved V-encoded cysteine to the conserved J-encoded phenylalanine. Sequences without an unambiguous match to a single V gene segment were excluded from the earlier analysis of about 640 of the donors. In an earlier analysis of around 600 of the donors, V segments were called functional above 56.7% productive rearrangements and were called segregating when the between-donor standard deviation exceeded 5%. A statistical classification framework was built for diagnosing cytomegalovirus status from the catalog of TCR beta chain sequences. V and J gene assignment, in a later analysis, came from comparing TCR nucleotide sequences with IMGT/GENE-DB human TR gene sequences. In a later analysis, CDR3 sequences and most-parsimonious VDJ recombination scenarios were assigned using the TCRdist pipeline. In a later analysis, each TCR beta chain was defined by its CDR3 amino acid sequence together with its V-gene family, and reads lacking a unique V-gene family were excluded. A later analysis removed 592 highly shared, low-generation-probability nucleotide sequences to deal with suspected cross-contamination and a sequencing artifact. In a later analysis, a clonal expansion index for each public chain was calculated from normalized within-repertoire ranks of inferred template counts. A later analysis computed generation probabilities with a VDJ recombination model fitted to out-of-frame rearrangements, and checked the results against IGoR. Hypergeometric tests were used in a later analysis to score TCR-TCR, TCR-HLA and TCR-CMV co-occurrence, with a repertoire-size bias correction applied to the TCR pairs. False discovery rates were estimated in a later analysis by permuting HLA or CMV assignments 20 times. A later analysis grouped co-occurring TCRs with DBSCAN, adding TCRdist sequence similarity when clustering within HLA-allele-positive subsets. Repertoires with fewer than 30,000 or more than 120,000 public chains were left out of co-occurrence clustering, as were about 5 repertoires with anomalous nucleotide sharing. Entries here come from immuneACCESS through TCRdb and include only in-frame sequences with V and J called. Some clones fail to appear in such tables; in the studies checked, an unresolved V gene covers under half of the shortfall, and the cause of the remainder is unknown. The V and J calls and clone size come from that table; D and trimming were worked out from the DNA. The sample table shows 80,000 to 130,000 clones, and around 83% are seen once. Together, the top ten hold about 1.2% of the sample.

Regarding this clone: Its antigen remains undetermined. No qualities accompany the bases; no much larger clone lies one base away.

The cohort consisted of 670 or so healthy bone marrow donors. All cohort members were sampled while nominally healthy, although unrecorded immune exposures were likely present. The donor was CMV seronegative and was included in the group of approximately 350 seronegative cohort members. Every donor gave a peripheral blood sample, and the peripheral blood mononuclear cells from that sample were used for TCR beta sequencing. The Qiagen DNeasy Blood Extraction Kit was used to extract genomic DNA from the blood cell samples. Study-wide findings and limitations: Broadly in line with IMGT annotations, most TCR beta V segments showed up in productive rearrangements about 90% or about 30% of the time in an earlier analysis of approximately 600 of the donors. In a later analysis, about 17,000 TCR beta sequences were associated with specific HLA alleles at a false discovery rate of 0.05. Assigning TCR associations to individual alleles was difficult when HLA alleles, especially DR and DQ, strongly co-occurred. Correlated functional status among segregating V segments might reflect linkage disequilibrium, but an unknown experimental factor could not be ruled out. In vitro tests confirmed that three of the cytomegalovirus-associated TCR beta chains recognize cytomegalovirus antigens. A later analysis reported that several top co-occurrence clusters appeared linked to parvovirus B19, influenza, CMV and Epstein-Barr virus. According to the authors, the approach could potentially be generalized to other disease states and immunological phenotypes. The study listed 150 to 200 TCR beta chains as associated with cytomegalovirus. A later analysis found that HLA-associated TCR beta chains were more clonally expanded and had lower generation probabilities than equally common non-associated chains. A cluster of highly shared sequence variants was judged likely to represent a technical artifact of the sequencing pipeline. Because HLA typing was missing for some donors at each locus, association tests included only the typed subset. Only TCR beta chains were sequenced in this cohort, and the absence of alpha or paired-chain data limited detectable features. Presence/absence analyses assumed roughly uniform sequencing depth across donors, an assumption that may not hold. A later analysis found that most CMV-associated TCR beta chains appeared HLA-restricted, with HLA associations seemingly driven largely by CMV exposure. V-gene and J-gene trimming of TCR beta chains was associated with a missense DCLRE1C variant in a later genetic analysis, and the association was replicated in an independent cohort. Most TCR sequences were seen in very few donors, while some public TCRs were found in many individuals. The only immune exposure information available for the cohort was CMV serostatus. A later analysis found that TCR association rates varied across HLA loci, with DRB1 alleles showing the most associated TCRs and HLA-C alleles the fewest. A further reported finding was that TCR beta sequences accurately predicted the HLA-A and HLA-B alleles for most subjects in the first cohort. The earlier analysis of a few hundred of the donors excluded over 15 rarely observed V segments, including chromosome 9 orphons, because counts were too low. A later genetic analysis reported fewer N-insertions in productive TCRs among donors in an Asian-associated ancestry cluster than the roughly 690-donor mean. In both the original and validation cohorts, the classifier was reported to diagnose cytomegalovirus status with high specificity and sensitivity.

The sequencing input was PBMCs. The sequence derives from a woman between 18 and 29 years old in good health and CMV-seronegative.

The nucleotide sequence is given as TGTGCCAGCAGCTTGTGGGGGACAATCTACGAGCAGTACTTC. Translation gives CASSLWGTIYEQYF. The chain is made from TRBV5-6 and TRBJ2-7; the best D guess is TRBD1, with 6 bases matching. At the junction V is shortened by 1 base and J by 3 bases, with 11 bases in between. Spanning cysteine to phenylalanine, the CDR3 consists of 14 amino acids. Only the CDR3 DNA stays, 42 bases, in frame from base 1. CDR1 and CDR2, looked up from the germline V gene, are SGHDT and YYEEEE.